This entry features one T cell receptor (beta chain) sequence. Its antigen target is currently unknown. No much larger clonotype is one base removed from it; base qualities were not supplied. Reading from cysteine to phenylalanine, the CDR3 counts 16 amino acids. Of the read, only the CDR3 DNA is kept; its 48 bases are in frame from base 1. From the germline V gene (reference sequence), CDR1 is MNHEY and CDR2 is SMNVEV. Trimming accounts for 6 bases at V and 7 bases at J, while the number of junction bases matched to no gene is 13. TCRbeta CDR3 regions were amplified from genomic DNA using the immunoSEQ Assay, a bias-controlled multiplex PCR. From the authors' description of their analysis: Nucleated cell counts per sample were estimated from amplification of reference gene primers within the assay. Sequence reads were collapsed and filtered to measure the absolute abundance of every unique TCRbeta CDR3 rearrangement. For each sample, productive Simpson clonality was calculated as the square root of Simpson's diversity index over productive rearrangements. Not all clones reach the TCRdb copy of this immuneACCESS table, which keeps in-frame sequences only. Checked studies attribute under half of the gap to unresolved V genes and leave the rest unexplained. V, J and clone size were drawn from that table, and D and trimming were deduced from the DNA. The sample records under 300,000 clones, approximately 89% of which are singletons. Approximately 5% of the sample goes to the ten largest clones.

This sample was taken from a study of blood T cell repertoires in COVID-19 (dated by TCRdb to the early 2020s). Notes on the research overall: The collaborator samples originated in the United States, Italy and Spain and spanned the acute and convalescent phases of COVID-19. Sample metadata almost always included a de-identified subject ID, COVID-19 status, age in years and sex. The samples were drawn from two sources: the first 160 participants of the ongoing ImmuneRACE study, and approximately 1,300 subjects contributed by 6 global collaborators. The material from the prospective study consisted of cDNA or gDNA derived from T cells, B-cell-depleted T cells, or PBMCs. The repertoires were released in a freely available public database intended as a resource for research on the immune response to SARS-CoV-2. Where HLA class I and class II types were available, the types were taken from metadata supplied by the sample provider, not from assay-based typing. Deeply sampled blood TCRbeta repertoires from subjects exposed to, actively infected with, or recovered from COVID-19 were included in the dataset.

General conclusions and limits of the study: The amount of clinical and demographic metadata varied by source and participant and was provided uncurated.

Samples from volunteer blood donors who had recovered from COVID-19 were contributed by a second Seattle source. Whole blood was collected in K2EDTA tubes by collaborating institutions according to the institutions' own protocols. For TCRbeta analysis, collaborators shipped samples as frozen whole blood, isolated PBMCs, or DNA extracted from either of those sample types. The receptor's source is a woman between 40 and 55 years old who had recovered from COVID-19. The V and J segments used are TRBV27 and TRBJ2-3, with 10 bases matching TRBD2. Sequencing was performed on peripheral blood. The CDR3 loop reads CASRGPAGGPTHTQYF. The DNA sequence is TGTGCCAGCAGGGGTCCAGCGGGAGGGCCAACACATACGCAGTATTTT.